The 10 T cell receptor beta chains below were found in one sample sequenced in a study of a mutant IDH1 vaccine in newly diagnosed glioma. Which antigens these TCRs recognize remains unknown. Time point indicated: week 5, during vaccination. In every dose of vaccine, 300 ug of mutant IDH1 20-mer peptide was given alongside topical imiquimod. Using immunoSEQ multiplex PCR, the repertoire was profiled, and TCRdb retains in-frame clones only, with some absent. The sample holds tens of thousands of clones, more than 85% seen once. This specimen was PBMCs, taken from a glioma patient whose treatment included an IDH1 peptide vaccine. These TCRs come from a woman aged 50 to 65 with glioma.

The rearrangement links TRBV4-1 to TRBJ2-5, with D maybe TRBD1 (6 bases). Trimming shortened V by 1 base and J by 4 bases, and 13 bases separated the two germline ends. Germline CDR1 MGHRA, CDR2 YSYEKL. CDR3 length: 15 residues. CDR3 DNA: TGCGCCAGCAGCCAAGCGCGGCAGGGGAGAGAGACCCAGTACTTC. It translates to CASSQARQGRETQYF.

This rearrangement joins TRBV15 to TRBJ2-7; TRBD1 is a possible D gene (5 bases). The V end was cut by 1 base, the J end by 5 bases, with 15 bases between. The germline gives CDR1 LNHNV, CDR2 YYDKDF (reference sequence). There are 15 residues in the CDR3. DNA of the CDR3: TGTGCCACCAGCAGAGCAGGCCCCAGGGTCCACGAGCAGTACTTC. The encoded protein is CATSRAGPRVHEQYF.

The rearrangement uses TRBV27 and TRBJ1-5; no firm D call. This CDR3 has 14 residues. CDR1 and CDR2 from the germline V gene are MNHEY and SMNVEV (reference sequence). Trimming stripped 7 bases from V and 1 base from J, with 11 bases between. This CDR3 is CASTRHLSNQPQHF. CDR3 nucleotide sequence: TGTGCCAGCACCAGACACCTGAGCAATCAGCCCCAGCATTTT.

The gene calls are TRBV28 and TRBJ2-7; 7 nucleotides align to TRBD1. After removal of 4 bases from V and 3 bases from J, the junction contained 9 bases not matched to a gene. This CDR3 has 15 amino acids. CDR1 and CDR2 (germline): MDHEN, SYDVKM. The CDR3 DNA reads as TGTGCCAGCAGTTATAGACAGGGTCGGCTCTACGAGCAGTACTTC. It codes for CASSYRQGRLYEQYF.

The gene calls are TRBV19 and TRBJ2-7; 9 bases agree with TRBD1. In germline, CDR1 is LNHDA, CDR2 SQIVND (reference sequence). The CDR3 is 14 residues long. The J segment lost 3 bases and the V segment lost 6 bases, leaving 6 bases of the junction unmatched. CDR3 DNA sequence: TGTGCCAGTAGCGTGGGACAGGGAGACTACGAGCAGTACTTC. Protein product: CASSVGQGDYEQYF.

The gene calls are TRBV6-1 and TRBJ1-1; TRBD1 matches at 8 bases. Trimming at V came to 6 bases and at J to 5 bases, leaving 5 bases not matched to a gene. The CDR3 has 13 amino acids. Germline V lookup: CDR1 MNHNS, CDR2 SASEGT. The CDR3 coding sequence is TGTGCCAGCAGGAAGGACAGGGAAACTGAAGCTTTCTTT. Translating gives CASRKDRETEAFF.

V is TRBV30 and J is TRBJ2-1; no reliable D call. CDR1 is GTSNPN, CDR2 SVGIG, per germline (reference sequence). This CDR3 region has 12 residues. Trimming pared 0 bases from V and 4 bases from J, leaving 4 bases between. The CDR3 DNA sequence: TGTGCCTGGAGTGTACTATACAATGAGCAGTTCTTC. Its protein is CAWSVLYNEQFF.

The chain couples TRBV5-1 to TRBJ2-3; 12 positions agree with TRBD2. The germline V gene encodes CDR1 SGHRS and CDR2 YFSETQ. The J segment lost 0 bases and the V segment lost 6 bases, leaving 11 bases of the junction unmatched. The CDR3 has 18 amino acids. The DNA of the CDR3 is TGCGCCAGCACCGTGGGGACTAGCGGGTATCGTAGCACAGATACGCAGTATTTT. Translation gives CASTVGTSGYRSTDTQYF.

The gene calls are TRBV5-1 and TRBJ1-1; D remains ambiguous. Trimming removed 0 bases from V and 6 bases from J, with 15 bases in between. Germline V gene sequence: CDR1 SGHRS, CDR2 YFSETQ. The CDR3 consists of 15 residues. For the CDR3, the DNA is TGCGCCAGCAGCTTGGGGGTGGGGTGGGCGGCTGAAGCTTTCTTT. Translating it yields CASSLGVGWAAEAFF.

In DNA, the CDR3 is TGTGCCAGCAGTATTACAGGGGAGGATCAGCCCCAGCATTTT. This codes for CASSITGEDQPQHF. The chain combines TRBV6-5 with TRBJ1-5; 7 bases are shared with TRBD1. The V and J ends lost 5 bases and 5 bases, in that order; junction bases with no gene match: 6. Germline-derived CDR1 and CDR2 are MNHEY and SVGAGI. CDR3 size: 14 residues.